The 22 T cell receptor beta chains below all came from one sample that was sequenced in a study of a mutant IDH1 vaccine in newly diagnosed glioma. These receptors have no identified antigens. Clones were sequenced by immunoSEQ multiplex PCR, and TCRdb holds only the in-frame ones, with some missing. The table shows fewer than 45,000 clones, with around 83% occurring only once. Time point noted: week 11, during vaccination. Mutant IDH1 20-mer peptide, at 300 ug, made up each vaccine dose, with topical imiquimod. The starting material was PBMCs, obtained from a glioma patient whose treatment included an IDH1 peptide vaccine. The receptors stem from a man aged 35 to 55 with glioma.

The CDR3 nucleotides are TGTGCCAGTAGTACCACAGGGTGGGTTGAAAATCAGCCCCAGCATTTT. Protein: CASSTTGWVENQPQHF. This chain connects TRBV19 to TRBJ1-5; D perhaps matches TRBD1 (6 bases). Trimming removed 4 bases at V and 4 bases at J, with 17 bases between. The V gene's germline CDR1 is LNHDA and CDR2 SQIVND (reference sequence). The CDR3 loop spans 16 amino acids.

The chain uses TRBV2 and TRBJ2-2; 10 bases are shared with TRBD2. From germline, CDR1 is SNHLY and CDR2 FYNNEI. V lost 8 bases and J lost 6; bases outside the gene matches: 6. There are 14 residues in the CDR3. The CDR3: CASSAGTSAGELFF. The CDR3 nucleotides read TGTGCCAGCTCCGCCGGGACTAGCGCCGGGGAGCTGTTTTTT. Combining the CDR3 with reference TRBV2 and TRBJ2-2 gives the whole variable domain EPEVTQTPSHQVTQMGQEVILRCVPISNHLYFYWYRQILGQKVEFLVSFYNNEISEKSEIFDDQFSVERPDGSNFTLKIRSTKLEDSAMYFCASSAGTSAGELFFGEGSRLTVL.

The chain uses TRBV18 and TRBJ2-3; D possibly uses TRBD1 or TRBD2 (5 bases each). Germline V gives CDR1 KGHSH, CDR2 LQKENI. This CDR3 is built from 14 residues. The germline V and J ends were trimmed by 4 bases and 2 bases, with 10 bases remaining between them. CDR3: CASSRDGATDTQYF. Here the CDR3 DNA reads TGTGCCAGCTCACGGGACGGCGCCACAGATACGCAGTATTTT.

This chain links TRBV5-6 with TRBJ2-3, with a tentative D call TRBD2 (5 bases). This CDR3 is 16 amino acids long. Germline values: CDR1 SGHDT, CDR2 YYEEEE. V was clipped by 4 bases and J by 1 base, with 16 bases between them. The DNA of the CDR3 is TGTGCCAGCAGCCGAGATTCCCTTAGCGGCACAGATACGCAGTATTTT. Translation: CASSRDSLSGTDTQYF.

The chain links TRBV18 to TRBJ2-5; a possible D gene is TRBD1 (6 bases). The CDR3 has 13 amino acids. V shed 4 bases and J shed 4 bases, with 10 bases lying between them. CDR1 KGHSH and CDR2 LQKENI come from the germline V gene. CDR3 protein: CASSLTRGETQYF. CDR3 nucleotide sequence: TGTGCCAGCTCACTGACCAGGGGAGAGACCCAGTACTTC.

The rearrangement uses TRBV6-1 and TRBJ1-1, with TRBD1 as a possible D gene (6 bases). Germline assignment: CDR1 MNHNS and CDR2 SASEGT. The V end lost 6 bases, the J end lost 2 bases, and 13 bases lay between the germline ends. There are 14 residues in the CDR3. CDR3 DNA: TGTGCCAGCAGCCCAAGGGGGTCCAACACTGAAGCTTTCTTT. Its translation is CASSPRGSNTEAFF.

The chain carries TRBV5-1 and TRBJ2-3; perhaps TRBD2 as D (6 bases). Trimming cost V 0 bases and J 3 bases, with 14 bases left between them. Germline CDR1 is SGHRS and CDR2 is YFSETQ. The CDR3 extends over 16 amino acids. The CDR3 DNA reads as TGCGCCAGCAGCTTGGAGGCGGGGACGGGGACAGATACGCAGTATTTT. Translating gives CASSLEAGTGTDTQYF.

This clone was seen only once. The chain is built from TRBV7-8 and TRBJ2-7; D gene ambiguous. CDR1 is SGHVS, CDR2 FQNEAQ, per germline. Trimming cost V 5 bases and J 4 bases, with 9 bases left between them. The CDR3 length is 12 residues. CDR3 loop: CASSATVYEQYF. The DNA of the CDR3 is TGTGCCAGCAGCGCTACAGTTTACGAGCAGTACTTC.

The rearrangement uses TRBV5-1 and TRBJ2-7; 7 bases align to TRBD2. CDR3 size: 14 residues. CDR1 SGHRS and CDR2 YFSETQ come from the germline V gene. V shed 5 bases and J 3 bases; nucleotides not matched to a gene: 8. The CDR3 DNA reads TGCGCCAGCAGGGGGGGGACGCATGACTACGAGCAGTACTTC. The encoded protein is CASRGGTHDYEQYF.

The rearrangement uses TRBV7-9 and TRBJ1-1; D is unclear. The V gene's germline CDR1 is SEHNR and CDR2 FQNEAQ (reference sequence). The CDR3 consists of 13 residues. The V end was cut by 8 bases, the J end by 0 bases, with 10 bases between. This CDR3 reads CASALWVNTEAFF. The CDR3 DNA reads as TGTGCCAGCGCCCTATGGGTGAACACTGAAGCTTTCTTT.

This chain links TRBV28 with TRBJ2-7, with TRBD1 identical over 10 bases. The germline V gene has CDR1 MDHEN and CDR2 SYDVKM. The V gene end was trimmed by 4 bases and the J gene end by 6 bases; junction bases not matched to a gene: 6. The CDR3 consists of 14 residues. CDR3 bases: TGTGCCAGCAGTTACGGGACAGGGGTGGGCGAGCAGTACTTC. It yields the protein CASSYGTGVGEQYF.

This clone was detected only a few times. The V and J genes are TRBV11-2 and TRBJ2-4; possibly TRBD1 or TRBD2 for D (5 bases each). Trimming removed 1 base at V and 8 bases at J, with 9 bases between. Germline lookup yields CDR1 SGHAT and CDR2 FQNNGV. This CDR3 comprises 13 residues. CDR3 DNA: TGTGCCAGCAGCTTAGCGTCGGGACACATTCAGTACTTC. It is translated as CASSLASGHIQYF.

V usage is TRBV25-1 and J usage is TRBJ2-1, with a weak D call TRBD1 (8 bases). This CDR3 comprises 17 residues. V lost 7 bases and J 9 bases, leaving 28 bases between the germline ends. Looked up from germline, CDR1 is MGHDK and CDR2 is SYGVNS. The CDR3 loop reads CASNGIQGVAGAREQFF. Here the CDR3 DNA reads TGTGCCAGCAACGGGATACAGGGGGTAGCGGGTGCTCGTGAGCAGTTCTTC. Drawing the rest from reference TRBV25-1 and TRBJ2-1, the complete variable domain is EADIYQTPRYLVIGTGKKITLECSQTMGHDKMYWYQQDPGMELHLIHYSYGVNSTEKGDLSSESTVSRIRTEHFPLTLESARPSHTSQYLCASNGIQGVAGAREQFFGPGTRLTVL.

The rearrangement links TRBV6-5 to TRBJ1-4, with D possibly being TRBD1 (6 bases). This CDR3 comprises 16 residues. Germline V gives CDR1 MNHEY, CDR2 SVGAGI. V shed 2 bases and J shed 4 bases, with 14 bases lying between them. DNA for the CDR3: TGTGCCAGCAGTTACACCTTCGGGGGCGGTAATGAAAAACTGTTTTTT. Its translation is CASSYTFGGGNEKLFF.

The rearrangement links TRBV12-5 to TRBJ2-3, with D hard to call. Germline V gene data show CDR1 as LGHNT and CDR2 as FRNRAP. There are 14 residues in the CDR3. V was shortened by 5 bases and J by 1 base, with 10 bases between the two germline ends. The CDR3 here is CASGHLSRTDTQYF. In nucleotides, the CDR3 is TGTGCTAGTGGTCACCTCAGTCGCACAGATACGCAGTATTTT.

V gene TRBV6-5 combines with J gene TRBJ1-1; D not resolved. The CDR3 extends over 12 amino acids. Trimming pared 6 bases from V and 1 base from J, leaving 6 bases between. CDR1 is MNHEY, CDR2 SVGAGI, per germline. The CDR3 DNA reads TGTGCCAGCAGGATGAGGAACACTGAAGCTTTCTTT. This translates into CASRMRNTEAFF.

The chain has TRBV29-1 and TRBJ2-5, with TRBD1 identical over 7 bases. CDR3 size: 12 residues. Germline lookup yields CDR1 SQVTM and CDR2 ANQGSEA. Germline trimming cut 6 bases from V and 11 bases from J; bases unmatched to any gene: 12. As DNA, the CDR3 is TGCAGCGTCATTAAGGGGGCGAAGGAGCAGTACTTC. Translation: CSVIKGAKEQYF.

V gene TRBV5-6 combines with J gene TRBJ1-1; D call uncertain. Trimming removed 0 bases from V and 2 bases from J, with 8 bases in between. Per germline, CDR1 SGHDT and CDR2 YYEEEE. This CDR3 contains 14 residues. The CDR3 DNA is TGTGCCAGCAGCTTGGCGGCGGTTAACACTGAAGCTTTCTTT. This encodes CASSLAAVNTEAFF.

The chain uses TRBV7-9 and TRBJ2-3; D remains ambiguous. Germline V gives CDR1 SEHNR, CDR2 FQNEAQ (reference sequence). The CDR3 covers 15 residues. V lost 1 base and J lost 4, with 12 bases in between. CDR3 residues: CASSLGSAAPDTQYF. In DNA, the CDR3 is TGTGCCAGCAGCTTAGGATCGGCAGCCCCAGATACGCAGTATTTT.

This chain uses TRBV27 with TRBJ1-5, with 9 bases lining up with TRBD1. The germline gives CDR1 MNHEY, CDR2 SMNVEV (reference sequence). The CDR3 length is 16 residues. V lost 6 bases and J lost 5; bases outside the gene matches: 11. The CDR3 region is CASRILGQGPDQPQHF. The CDR3 coding sequence is TGTGCCAGCAGGATATTGGGACAGGGTCCGGATCAGCCCCAGCATTTT.

This chain connects TRBV2 to TRBJ1-5, with D possibly being TRBD1 (6 bases). Between the trimmed V and J ends, which lost 7 bases and 0 bases, there was a span of 19 bases. Germline V lookup: CDR1 SNHLY, CDR2 FYNNEI. The CDR3 runs 17 residues. The DNA for the CDR3 is TGTGCCAGCACGGGGGGCGCATGGGAATATAGCAATCAGCCCCAGCATTTT. Its translation is CASTGGAWEYSNQPQHF.

The chain carries TRBV5-4 and TRBJ1-2, with TRBD1 as a possible D gene (6 bases). Germline V CDR1 and CDR2: SGHNT, YYREEE (reference sequence). V was shortened by 5 bases and J by 5 bases, with 22 bases between the two germline ends. The CDR3 has 16 amino acids. The CDR3 DNA sequence: TGTGCCAGCAGGGATGAACAGGGCCCCCAAAGTTATGGCTACACCTTC. Its translation: CASRDEQGPQSYGYTF.